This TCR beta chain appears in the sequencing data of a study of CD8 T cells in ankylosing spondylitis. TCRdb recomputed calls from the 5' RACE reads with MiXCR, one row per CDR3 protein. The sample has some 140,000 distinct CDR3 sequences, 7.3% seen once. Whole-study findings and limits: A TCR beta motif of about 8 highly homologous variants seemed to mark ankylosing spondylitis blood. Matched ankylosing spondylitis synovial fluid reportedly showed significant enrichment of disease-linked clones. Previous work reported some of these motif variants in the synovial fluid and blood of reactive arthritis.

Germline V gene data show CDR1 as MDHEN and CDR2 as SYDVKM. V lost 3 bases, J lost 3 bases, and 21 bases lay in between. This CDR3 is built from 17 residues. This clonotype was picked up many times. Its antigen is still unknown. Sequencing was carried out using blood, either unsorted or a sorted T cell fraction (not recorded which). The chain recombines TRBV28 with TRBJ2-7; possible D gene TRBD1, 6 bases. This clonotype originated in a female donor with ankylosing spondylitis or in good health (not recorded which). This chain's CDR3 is CASSLAGGTKGNYEQYF. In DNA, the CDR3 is TGTGCCAGCAGTTTGGCGGGTGGGACAAAGGGAAACTACGAGCAGTACTTC.